This T cell receptor (beta chain) was sequenced for a study of OX40 agonist ivuxolimab in advanced cancers. The study in broad terms: Ivuxolimab was an agonistic, fully human IgG2 monoclonal antibody directed against OX40 (CD134), a costimulatory receptor. Partial responses were achieved by three dose-escalation patients, of whom one had hepatocellular carcinoma and two had cutaneous melanoma. Of the approximately 54 patients in dose escalation, about 20 had hepatocellular carcinoma, around 15 had melanoma, 9 had renal cell carcinoma and 9 had head and neck cancer. The monotherapy dose-escalation portion (N ≈ 52 patients) of the phase I ivuxolimab trial is reported in the paper. Prior anti-PD-1, anti-PD-L1 or anti-CTLA-4 therapy was permitted, and about two fifths of dose-escalation patients had received checkpoint inhibitors. In the dose-escalation cohort, 70% to 85% of patients were male, and the mean age was around 65 years with a range of roughly 20 to 85. The point of sequencing TCRbeta in the periphery was to test whether ivuxolimab changed TCR sequence diversity and drove clonal T-cell expansion. Intravenous ivuxolimab was administered to patients every 2 weeks at six dose levels: 0.01, 0.1, 0.3, 1.5, 3 and 10 mg/kg.

To sequence the TCRbeta CDR3 region, genomic DNA was isolated from the sorted cells. TCRbeta CDR3 regions were sequenced using the immunoSEQ Assay. TCRdb obtained this table from immuneACCESS and retained in-frame rearrangements with V and J assigned. These tables miss some clones; where compared with another copy, unresolved V genes account for less than half of the shortfall, and the remainder is unexplained. This sample comprises about 37,000 clones, roughly 87% of them detected only once. Of the sample, roughly 19% is held by the ten largest clones. Trimming at the junction amounts to 0 bases on V and 0 bases on J, and the germline ends lie 9 bases apart. CDR1 and CDR2, per the germline V gene, are MGHRA and YSYEKL. The CDR3 runs 16 residues from the cysteine to the phenylalanine. Left in the record is the CDR3 DNA by itself, 48 bases read in frame from the first base. Patients with a history of autoimmune disease or receiving systemic immunosuppression were excluded from the trial. Peripheral blood for TCR sequencing was collected from all dose cohorts at baseline, on cycle 4 day 1, and on cycle 7 day 1. Samples were obtained from an open-label, multicenter, first-in-human phase I dose-escalation trial of ivuxolimab. Adults with locally advanced or metastatic melanoma, renal cell carcinoma, hepatocellular carcinoma or head and neck squamous cell carcinoma were enrolled in the trial. Before TCR sequencing, CD4+ T cells and CD8+ T cells were sorted from peripheral blood as separate populations.

Results the study describes overall, beyond this receptor: Low levels of normalized T-cell clonal expansion were also seen in some patients who did not respond. After ivuxolimab, CD8+ T cells had more expanded clones than CD4+ T cells on average. At doses of 0.1 to 3.0 mg/kg, clonal expansion of both CD4+ and CD8+ T cells in blood was seen between baseline and week 6. Which antigens the clonally expanded peripheral T cells were specific for was not determined. In the 0.1-3.0 mg/kg groups, partial responders had among the lowest normalized peripheral clonal expansion, particularly in CD8+ T cells.

Concerning this clone: There is no known antigen for this receptor. Base qualities are not recorded, but no much larger clone differs from it by a single base.

The origin of this receptor is an adult with an advanced solid tumor such as melanoma, head and neck, liver or kidney cancer. The V gene is TRBV4-1 and the J gene is TRBJ1-5; the D gene cannot be named for sure. This specimen was CD4+ or CD8+ T cells sorted from blood, taken in a trial of the OX40 agonist ivuxolimab. The sequenced DNA is TGCGCCAGCAGCCAAGATCACAGCTATAGCAATCAGCCCCAGCATTTT. It is translated as CASSQDHSYSNQPQHF.